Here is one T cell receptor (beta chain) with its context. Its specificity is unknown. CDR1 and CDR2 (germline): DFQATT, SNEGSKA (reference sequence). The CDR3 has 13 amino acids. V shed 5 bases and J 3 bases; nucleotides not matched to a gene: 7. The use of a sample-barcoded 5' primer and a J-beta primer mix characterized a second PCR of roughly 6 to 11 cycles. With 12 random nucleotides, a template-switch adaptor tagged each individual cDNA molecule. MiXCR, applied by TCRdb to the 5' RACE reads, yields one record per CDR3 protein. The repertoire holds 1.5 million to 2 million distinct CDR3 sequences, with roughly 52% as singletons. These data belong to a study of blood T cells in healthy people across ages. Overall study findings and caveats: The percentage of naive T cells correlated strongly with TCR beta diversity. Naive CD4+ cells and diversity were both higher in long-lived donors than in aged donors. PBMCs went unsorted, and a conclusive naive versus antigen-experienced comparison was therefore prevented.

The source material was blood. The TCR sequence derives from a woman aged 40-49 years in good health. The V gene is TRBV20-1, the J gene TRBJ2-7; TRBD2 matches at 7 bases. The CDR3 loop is CSAGSGGNYEQYF. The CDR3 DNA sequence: TGCAGTGCTGGTTCGGGGGGTAACTACGAGCAGTACTTC.